Reported below is one T cell receptor beta chain. The antigen remains unidentified. Trimming cost V 4 bases and J 6 bases; bases outside gene matches: 7. Germline CDR1 and CDR2: LGHDT and YNNKEL (reference sequence). The CDR3 sequence is 15 residues long. These data belong to a study of response to subunit inactivated influenza vaccine. Study-wide findings and caveats: Seasonal influenza vaccination, on each occasion, was suggested by the authors to recruit few new T cells.

TCRdb called the RT-PCR reads again in MiXCR, with one record for every CDR3 protein. The data contain around 530,000 distinct CDR3 sequences, 15% to 20% of them singletons. This chain links TRBV3-1 with TRBJ2-1, with 9 bases that match TRBD1. Source: CD4+ T cells sorted from PBMCs, taken 23 to 25 months after vaccination. This TCR derives from a man aged 45 to 75 who received an inactivated influenza vaccine. The CDR3 DNA sequence: TGTGCCAGCAGCCCCGGGACAGGGCCCTTCAATGAGCAGTTCTTC. Its translation is CASSPGTGPFNEQFF.